The source of this T cell receptor (beta chain) is a study of OX40 agonist ivuxolimab in advanced cancers. Notes on the research overall: Ivuxolimab was an agonistic, fully human IgG2 monoclonal antibody directed against OX40 (CD134), a costimulatory receptor. Of the 50 to 55 patients in dose escalation, some 20 had hepatocellular carcinoma, about 15 had melanoma, 9 had renal cell carcinoma and 9 had head and neck cancer. Intravenous ivuxolimab was administered to patients every 2 weeks at six dose levels: 0.01, 0.1, 0.3, 1.5, 3 and 10 mg/kg. The paper reports the monotherapy dose-escalation portion (N = 52 patients) of the phase I ivuxolimab trial. Partial responses were achieved by three dose-escalation patients, of whom one had hepatocellular carcinoma and two had cutaneous melanoma. A male proportion of around 81% and a mean age of around 60 years, ranging from roughly 20 to 80, were recorded for the dose-escalation cohort. Prior anti-PD-1, anti-PD-L1 or anti-CTLA-4 therapy was permitted, and about two fifths of dose-escalation patients had received checkpoint inhibitors. Peripheral TCRbeta sequencing aimed to test whether ivuxolimab altered TCR sequence diversity and caused clonal T-cell expansion. The study at large found these results: Low levels of normalized T-cell clonal expansion were also seen in some patients who did not respond. On average, CD8+ T cells showed more expanded clones than CD4+ T cells after ivuxolimab. The antigen specificity of the clonally expanded peripheral T cells was not determined. In the 0.1-3.0 mg/kg groups, partial responders were among the patients with the lowest normalized peripheral clonal expansion, particularly in CD8+ T cells. At doses of 0.1 to 3.0 mg/kg, clonal expansion of both CD4+ and CD8+ blood T cells was observed from baseline to week 6.

CDR1 LNHDA and CDR2 SQIVND are derived from the germline V gene (reference sequence). The CDR3 sequence holds 17 residues, the cysteine and phenylalanine included. Of the read, only the CDR3 DNA is kept; its 51 bases are in frame from base 1. The germline ends are 14 bases apart after V is trimmed by 2 bases and J by 0 bases. Patients with autoimmune disease history or receiving systemic immunosuppression were excluded from the trial. Peripheral blood for TCR sequencing was drawn from every dose cohort at baseline, at cycle 4 day 1 and at cycle 7 day 1. The samples were drawn from a first-in-human, open-label, multicenter phase I dose-escalation trial of ivuxolimab. Adults with locally advanced or metastatic melanoma, renal cell carcinoma, hepatocellular carcinoma or head and neck squamous cell carcinoma were enrolled in the trial. CD4+ and CD8+ T cells were sorted separately from peripheral blood before TCR sequencing.

With regard to this clone: Its target antigen remains unknown. Base-call qualities are not available, and no considerably larger clone is one nucleotide away.

For sequencing of the TCRbeta CDR3 region, genomic DNA was extracted from the sorted cells. TCRbeta CDR3 regions were sequenced using the immunoSEQ Assay. The source is immuneACCESS, and TCRdb retained only in-frame sequences with V and J called. Part of the clones is not carried over; for the studies checked, unresolved V genes explain less than half of this, and the remainder is unexplained. Counted in this sample were approximately 60,000 clones; over 75% of them appeared once. The top ten clonotypes cover approximately 1% of the sample. The chain is made from TRBV19 and TRBJ2-4; TRBD2 is a possible D gene, resting on 5 matching bases. The clonotype comes from an adult with an advanced solid tumor such as melanoma, head and neck, liver or kidney cancer. Sequenced here: CD4+ or CD8+ T cells sorted from blood, sampled in a trial of the OX40 agonist ivuxolimab. CDR3 protein: CASSITDGNLAKNIQYF. DNA sequence: TGTGCCAGTAGTATAACGGACGGGAACCTAGCCAAAAACATTCAGTACTTC.